This T cell receptor (beta chain) was observed in a study of identical twins. Study-level points and caveats: Cord blood's abundant beta clonotypes had fewer insertions, unlike memory repertoires. The study reached conclusions through statistical analysis that was cross-sectional, not following the same donors.

TCRdb called the 5' RACE reads again in MiXCR, with one record for every CDR3 protein. The table shows 690,000 or so distinct CDR3 sequences, with 8.6% occurring only once. This clonotype was counted many times. The antigen remains undetermined. CDR3 length: 13 amino acids. From germline, CDR1 is SQVTM and CDR2 ANQGSEA. V gave up 3 bases and J gave up 8 bases, with 14 bases separating them. The data also belong to a second study, concerning yellow fever vaccine responses in identical twins.

Input material: PBMCs. The receptor was derived from a woman aged 18-30 years in good health. The V gene is TRBV29-1, the J gene TRBJ2-1; D uncertain. CDR3 in DNA: TGCAGCGTTGACCCTCCCTATGGCGATGAGCAGTTCTTC. Its translation: CSVDPPYGDEQFF.